Sequencing of this T cell receptor beta chain was carried out in a study of T cells after yellow fever vaccination. This CDR3 is 17 amino acids long. The V and J ends lost 4 bases and 5 bases, in that order; junction bases with no gene match: 13. From germline, CDR1 is SGDLS and CDR2 YYNGEE. MiXCR, applied by TCRdb to the 5' RACE reads, yields one record per CDR3 protein. The table has 300,000 to 350,000 distinct CDR3 sequences, approximately 4.5% seen once. The sample holds a few counts of this clonotype. This chain connects TRBV9 to TRBJ2-2, with TRBD2 matching over 8 bases. Sequences were derived from PBMCs, sampled 15 days after the yellow fever booster vaccination. This clonotype originated in a man aged 18 to 35 who received the YFV17D yellow fever vaccine. CDR3 nucleotide sequence: TGTGCCAGCAGCAACCCCGGCGCGGGGGGACCTACCGGGGAGCTGTTTTTT. This gives the protein CASSNPGAGGPTGELFF.